What follows describes a single T cell receptor beta chain. The data originate from a study of blood T cell repertoires in COVID-19. About the study: Donors in the United States, Italy and Spain gave samples during acute or convalescent COVID-19. PBMCs, B-cell-depleted T cells, or T cells provided the cDNA or gDNA that made up the material.

Germline V lookup: CDR1 LGHDT, CDR2 YNNKEL (reference sequence). This CDR3 is 17 amino acids long. With 1 base clipped from V and 3 bases from J, the junction kept 5 bases outside the gene matches. As processed by the authors: Quantification of nucleated cells was approximated via reference gene primer amplification. Sequenced by immunoSEQ multiplex PCR; TCRdb stores in-frame clones only, minus some. V and J calls and clone size are copied from that table; D and trimming were computed from the DNA. The table lists 60,000 to 90,000 clones, about 83% of them singletons. The V call is TRBV3-1 (or the pseudogene TRBV3-2), the J call TRBJ2-5; 13 nucleotides align to TRBD2. The receptor was isolated from a woman older than 75 with active or convalescent COVID-19. Sample: peripheral blood. CDR3 DNA sequence: TGTGCCAGCAGCCAAGGGACTAGCGGGGGCTTTAAAGAGACCCAGTACTTC. Translation gives CASSQGTSGGFKETQYF.